Below, 9 T cell receptor beta chains from the same sample are listed, as sequenced in a study of B cell selection in AIRE deficiency. Sequencing was performed with immunoSEQ multiplex PCR; in TCRdb, only in-frame clones are kept and a portion is missing. The data contain tens of thousands of clones, 95% to 98% of them singletons. The sorted conventional CD4 T cells were gated as CD4+CD127+. The sample comprised conventional CD4+ T cells sorted from PBMCs. These receptors all stem from a human donor with AIRE deficiency.

The chain joins TRBV9 to TRBJ2-1; 14 bases agree with TRBD2. The V gene's germline CDR1 is SGDLS and CDR2 YYNGEE. The CDR3 covers 18 residues. After removal of 3 bases from V and 0 bases from J, the junction contained 5 bases not matched to a gene. This CDR3 is CASSGGLAGVSSYNEQFF. CDR3 nucleotide sequence: TGTGCCAGCAGCGGGGGACTAGCGGGGGTAAGCTCCTACAATGAGCAGTTCTTC.

V is TRBV5-1 and J is TRBJ2-3, with 7 bases fitting TRBD1. Germline V gene sequence: CDR1 SGHRS, CDR2 YFSETQ. CDR3 length equals 13 residues. Unmatched junction bases numbered 4, after V lost 5 bases and J lost 4 bases. The CDR3 reads CASSSQGADTQYF. The CDR3 bases are TGCGCCAGCAGTTCCCAGGGGGCAGATACGCAGTATTTT.

The chain combines TRBV21-1 with TRBJ1-2; TRBD1, as called in the table, went unchecked against the DNA. TRBV21-1 is reported as a pseudogene. The CDR3 sequence is 18 residues long. CDR3 nucleotides: TGTGCCAGCAGCAAAGGCCCCGACAGGATCCAGGTCAACTATGGCTACACCTTC. Protein sequence: CASSKGPDRIQVNYGYTF.

V is TRBV19 and J is TRBJ2-3; D is possibly TRBD1 or TRBD2 (5 bases each). This CDR3 has 14 amino acids. Trimming shortened V by 3 bases and J by 5 bases, and 12 bases separated the two germline ends. CDR1 LNHDA and CDR2 SQIVND come from the germline V gene (reference sequence). The CDR3 nucleotides read TGTGCCAGTAGTATTGGGGGAGCGGTAGATACGCAGTATTTT. Protein sequence: CASSIGGAVDTQYF. The variable domain in full, completed from reference TRBV19 and TRBJ2-3, reads DGGITQSPKYLFRKEGQNVTLSCEQNLNHDAMYWYRQDPGQGLRLIYYSQIVNDFQKGDIAEGYSVSREKKESFPLTVTSAQKNPTAFYLCASSIGGAVDTQYFGPGTRLTVL.

This chain uses TRBV29-1 with TRBJ2-7; D call uncertain. Germline V lookup: CDR1 SQVTM, CDR2 ANQGSEA. Trimming took off 1 base at V and 0 bases at J, with 4 bases between the two ends. CDR3 length: 12 residues. The CDR3 nucleotides read TGCAGCGTTGAAGGGAGCTCCTACGAGCAGTACTTC. Translating it yields CSVEGSSYEQYF.

V and J are TRBV2 and TRBJ1-3, with no clear D. Trimming removed 7 bases at V and 3 bases at J, with 13 bases between. CDR1 and CDR2 (germline): SNHLY, FYNNEI. The CDR3 loop spans 14 amino acids. This CDR3 is CASKKSIDGNTIYF. In DNA, the CDR3 is TGTGCCAGCAAGAAGAGCATCGATGGAAACACCATATATTTT.

The chain links TRBV6-5 to TRBJ2-2; D is uncertain. The CDR3 extends over 14 amino acids. The V and J ends lost 6 bases and 6 bases respectively, with 14 bases between them. CDR1 and CDR2 (germline): MNHEY, SVGAGI. The CDR3 here is CASRNPPASGELFF. For the CDR3, the DNA is TGTGCCAGCAGGAACCCCCCAGCCTCCGGGGAGCTGTTTTTT.

The V gene is TRBV7-3, the J gene TRBJ1-1; TRBD1 matches at 7 bases. This CDR3 region has 12 residues. The V gene end was trimmed by 5 bases and the J gene end by 4 bases; junction bases not matched to a gene: 1. From germline, CDR1 is SGHTA and CDR2 FQGTGA. This CDR3 reads CASSPGGTEAFF. DNA for the CDR3: TGTGCCAGCAGCCCAGGGGGCACTGAAGCTTTCTTT.

The chain has TRBV7-3 and TRBJ2-7, with 7 positions matching TRBD2. The CDR3 totals 13 residues. With 6 bases clipped from V and 3 bases from J, the junction kept 5 bases outside the gene matches. Germline CDR1 is SGHTA and CDR2 is FQGTGA. CDR3 region: CASRVSSGYEQYF. CDR3 coding DNA: TGTGCCAGCAGGGTCTCTAGCGGCTACGAGCAGTACTTC.